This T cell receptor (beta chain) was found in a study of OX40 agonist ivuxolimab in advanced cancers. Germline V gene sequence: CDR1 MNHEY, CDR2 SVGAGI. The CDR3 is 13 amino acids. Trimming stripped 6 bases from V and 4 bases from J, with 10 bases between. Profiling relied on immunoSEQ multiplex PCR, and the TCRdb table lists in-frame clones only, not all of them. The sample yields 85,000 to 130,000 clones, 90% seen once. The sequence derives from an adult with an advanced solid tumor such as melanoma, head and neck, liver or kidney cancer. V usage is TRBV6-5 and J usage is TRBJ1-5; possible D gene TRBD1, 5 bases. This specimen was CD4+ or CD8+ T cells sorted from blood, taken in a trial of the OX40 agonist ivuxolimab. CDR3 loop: CASRGRRNQPQHF. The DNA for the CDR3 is TGTGCCAGCAGGGGACGGCGAAATCAGCCCCAGCATTTT.